These 24 T cell receptor beta chains were all obtained from the same sample, sequenced in a study of T-cell reconstitution after alpha-beta-depleted transplantation in children. The TCRbeta library was prepared with unique molecular identifiers. From the PCR reads, TCRdb called clonotypes with MiXCR, one entry per CDR3 protein. The data show about 900,000 distinct CDR3 sequences, 25% to 30% seen once. Sequencing used PBMCs, mostly from graft donor cells, obtained 360 days after TCRalphabeta/CD19-depleted stem cell transplant. The source is a boy in the first two years of life who had a stem cell transplant for SCID, so the T cells may come from the graft donor.

The rearrangement uses TRBV4-2 and TRBJ1-1; 9 nucleotides agree with TRBD1. Trimming at V came to 4 bases and at J to 7 bases, leaving 7 bases not matched to a gene. Germline loops: CDR1 LGHNA, CDR2 YNFKEQ. The CDR3 has 14 amino acids. CDR3 sequence (DNA): TGTGCCAGCAGCCCGAAACAGGGGGCTATTGAAGCTTTCTTT. This translates into CASSPKQGAIEAFF.

The chain carries TRBV6-1 and TRBJ1-1; D might be TRBD1 (5 bases). CDR1 is MNHNS and CDR2 is SASEGT in the germline V gene. The CDR3 has 14 amino acids. Trimming removed 6 bases from V and 4 bases from J, with 15 bases in between. The CDR3 DNA reads TGTGCCAGCAGCGGGGGGGGAGGCGCCACTGAAGCTTTCTTT. It yields the protein CASSGGGGATEAFF.

This clonotype was seen a single time. J is TRBJ2-3 and V is TRBV24-1, with D tentatively TRBD1 or TRBD2 (5 bases each). Per the germline V gene, CDR1 is KGHDR and CDR2 is SFDVKD. Trimming removed 10 bases at V and 4 bases at J, with 14 bases between. The CDR3 loop spans 13 amino acids. Here the CDR3 DNA reads TGTGCCACGGGGGTATCGTTGGCAGATACGCAGTATTTT. As protein: CATGVSLADTQYF.

In this sample, this clonotype turned up a few times. The chain employs TRBV30 and TRBJ2-7; 7 bases agree with TRBD1. Germline trimming cut 2 bases from V and 2 bases from J; bases unmatched to any gene: 6. The CDR3 loop spans 14 amino acids. CDR1 is GTSNPN and CDR2 is SVGIG in the germline V gene (reference sequence). The CDR3, as DNA: TGTGCCTGGAGTTCGACAGGGTTAACCTACGAGCAGTACTTC. Its translation is CAWSSTGLTYEQYF.

This clonotype was recorded at least ten times. This chain uses TRBV9 with TRBJ2-5; tentative D call: TRBD2 (5 bases). Germline V lookup: CDR1 SGDLS, CDR2 YYNGEE. The CDR3 is 14 amino acids. V was shortened by 2 bases and J by 5 bases, with 13 bases between the two germline ends. CDR3 in amino acids: CASSVGPTGETQYF. The CDR3 DNA sequence: TGTGCCAGCAGCGTCGGGCCTACGGGGGAGACCCAGTACTTC. Looking up the rest from reference TRBV9 and TRBJ2-5 gives the full variable domain: DSGVTQTPKHLITATGQRVTLRCSPRSGDLSVYWYQQSLDQGLQFLIQYYNGEERAKGNILERFSAQQFPDLHSELNLSSLELGDSALYFCASSVGPTGETQYFGPGTRLLVL.

This clonotype was observed a few times. The chain has TRBV29-1 and TRBJ2-1; D call uncertain. This CDR3 is built from 15 residues. V gave up 3 bases and J gave up 3 bases, with 15 bases separating them. Germline assignment: CDR1 SQVTM and CDR2 ANQGSEA. CDR3 DNA: TGCAGCGTTGATCGGCAGCTAAAATTCTACAATGAGCAGTTCTTC. Its translation is CSVDRQLKFYNEQFF.

The rearrangement joins TRBV5-1 to TRBJ2-3; D not certain. V was clipped by 0 bases and J by 0 bases, with 8 bases between them. The CDR3 totals 15 residues. In germline, CDR1 is SGHRS, CDR2 YFSETQ. DNA for the CDR3: TGCGCCAGCAGCTTGGAGCCAGTTAGCACAGATACGCAGTATTTT. It yields the protein CASSLEPVSTDTQYF.

The gene calls are TRBV11-2 and TRBJ2-7, with TRBD2 identical over 12 bases. This CDR3 is 15 amino acids long. With V trimmed by 0 bases and J by 7 bases, 4 bases remained unmatched. CDR1 SGHAT and CDR2 FQNNGV come from the germline V gene. CDR3 bases: TGTGCCAGCAGCTTAGACACTAGCGGGGGGTGGGAGCAGTACTTC. Amino acids: CASSLDTSGGWEQYF.

This clonotype turned up a few times. The chain employs TRBV6-1 and TRBJ2-1, with 10 bases matching TRBD2. V lost 3 bases, J lost 8 bases, and 7 bases stayed unmatched. Germline CDR1 and CDR2: MNHNS and SASEGT. The CDR3 loop spans 15 amino acids. CDR3 DNA: TGTGCCAGCAGTGATCAGGGACTAGCGAGGGATGAGCAGTTCTTC. Its translation: CASSDQGLARDEQFF.

This clonotype was recorded a few times. This chain links TRBV20-1 with TRBJ2-1; no clear D gene. This CDR3 is 12 amino acids long. V dropped 2 bases and J dropped 8 bases, with 10 bases sitting between them. The germline gives CDR1 DFQATT, CDR2 SNEGSKA (reference sequence). CDR3 amino acids: CSARREVYEQFF. The CDR3 bases are TGCAGTGCTAGACGAGAGGTTTATGAGCAGTTCTTC.

V and J are TRBV25-1 and TRBJ2-7, with D perhaps TRBD2 (7 bases). The germline V and J ends were trimmed by 7 bases and 3 bases, with 16 bases remaining between them. Per germline, CDR1 MGHDK and CDR2 SYGVNS. The CDR3 runs to 14 residues. The chain's CDR3 is CASTDGGGRYEQYF. CDR3 coding DNA: TGTGCCAGCACAGATGGGGGGGGGCGCTACGAGCAGTACTTC.

V usage is TRBV3-1 and J usage is TRBJ1-1; D gene unclear. The germline V gene has CDR1 LGHDT and CDR2 YNNKEL (reference sequence). The V end lost 2 bases, the J end lost 7 bases, and 14 bases lay between the germline ends. The CDR3 runs 14 residues. DNA of the CDR3: TGTGCCAGCAGCCAAACTTCCACCTTTATTGAAGCTTTCTTT. Protein sequence: CASSQTSTFIEAFF.

This chain connects TRBV12-3 or TRBV12-4 to TRBJ1-2, with D maybe TRBD1 (5 bases). The V gene lost 7 bases and the J gene lost 7 bases, with 10 bases spanning the gap. The CDR3 runs 11 residues. This CDR3 reads CASTGTSGYTF. For the CDR3, the DNA is TGTGCCAGCACTGGGACGTCTGGCTACACCTTC.

V gene TRBV5-5 combines with J gene TRBJ2-1; D call uncertain. This CDR3 spans 16 amino acids. Trimming removed 4 bases from V and 0 bases from J, with 14 bases in between. Looked up from germline, CDR1 is SGHKS and CDR2 is YYEKEE (reference sequence). The CDR3 nucleotides are TGTGCCAGCAGCGCCTCCCCGTTGAGCTCCTACAATGAGCAGTTCTTC. This encodes CASSASPLSSYNEQFF.

This clonotype has only a few counts. The chain is built from TRBV6-2 or TRBV6-3 and TRBJ2-7; TRBD1 matches 7 bases. CDR3 size: 15 residues. CDR1 is MNHEY and CDR2 is SVGEGT in the germline V gene. After removal of 2 bases from V and 6 bases from J, the junction contained 10 bases not matched to a gene. CDR3 in DNA: TGTGCCAGCAGTTACCCCGAACAGGGGAGTTTCGAGCAGTACTTC. It translates to CASSYPEQGSFEQYF.

The J gene is TRBJ2-1, the V gene TRBV25-1; the D gene is possibly TRBD2 (6 bases). From germline, CDR1 is MGHDK and CDR2 SYGVNS. The CDR3 extends over 14 amino acids. Trimming shortened V by 1 base and J by 6 bases, and 10 bases separated the two germline ends. In nucleotides, the CDR3 is TGTGCCAGCAGTGAATTCGAAGCGGGCAATGAGCAGTTCTTC. This codes for CASSEFEAGNEQFF.

The table lists this clonotype with a few counts. This chain connects TRBV12-3 or TRBV12-4 to TRBJ1-2, with D hard to call. The CDR3 is made up of 13 amino acids. V was pared by 6 bases and J by 6 bases, with 14 bases between. The CDR3 loop reads CASSPTDWDGYTF. CDR3 sequence (DNA): TGTGCCAGCAGCCCGACGGACTGGGATGGCTACACCTTC.

The chain links TRBV12-5 to TRBJ1-5, with D perhaps matching TRBD1 (5 bases). Deletions cut 7 bases from V and 8 bases from J, with 24 bases between. The CDR3 loop spans 16 amino acids. CDR1 is LGHNT, CDR2 FRNRAP, per germline. DNA of the CDR3: TGTGCTAGTGTCCCGTGGGGGTCGTCAGCCGTCGAGCCCCAGCATTTT. Translating gives CASVPWGSSAVEPQHF.

The rearrangement joins TRBV19 to TRBJ2-2, with D unclear. The germline gives CDR1 LNHDA, CDR2 SQIVND (reference sequence). The V gene lost 7 bases and the J gene lost 0 bases, with 9 bases spanning the gap. The CDR3 is 14 residues long. The CDR3 region is CASTHKANTGELFF. The CDR3 DNA sequence: TGTGCCAGTACCCACAAGGCGAACACCGGGGAGCTGTTTTTT. Drawing the rest from reference TRBV19 and TRBJ2-2, the complete variable domain is DGGITQSPKYLFRKEGQNVTLSCEQNLNHDAMYWYRQDPGQGLRLIYYSQIVNDFQKGDIAEGYSVSREKKESFPLTVTSAQKNPTAFYLCASTHKANTGELFFGEGSRLTVL.

The rearrangement links TRBV20-1 to TRBJ2-7; possibly TRBD1 for D (5 bases). Germline V gene data show CDR1 as DFQATT and CDR2 as SNEGSKA (reference sequence). This CDR3 contains 15 residues. V lost 1 base to trimming and J lost 0 bases, with 13 bases between them. CDR3 in DNA: TGCAGTGCTAGAGTTCTAGGGGCTAGCTCCTACGAGCAGTACTTC. Its translation is CSARVLGASSYEQYF.

The V gene is TRBV7-8, the J gene TRBJ2-7; 8 nucleotides agree with TRBD1. The CDR3 is made up of 15 amino acids. The junction had 10 bases not matched to a gene; V was cut back by 6 bases and J by 3 bases. Germline values: CDR1 SGHVS, CDR2 FQNEAQ. The CDR3 bases are TGTGCCAGCAGTTCTCTGGGGACAGGCGTCTACGAGCAGTACTTC. It yields the protein CASSSLGTGVYEQYF.

The V and J genes are TRBV12-3 or TRBV12-4 and TRBJ1-5; 7 nucleotides agree with TRBD1. V shed 7 bases, J shed 7 bases, and the junction held 7 bases outside the gene matches. The length of the CDR3 is 13 residues. The CDR3 DNA reads TGTGCCAGCATTTTCGACAGGGCACAGCCCCAGCATTTT. Translation gives CASIFDRAQPQHF.

The chain joins TRBV20-1 to TRBJ2-1, with TRBD2 identical over 14 bases. Germline lookup yields CDR1 DFQATT and CDR2 SNEGSKA (reference sequence). Unmatched junction bases numbered 9, after V lost 6 bases and J lost 8 bases. The CDR3 is made up of 15 amino acids. The CDR3, as DNA: TGCAGTGCCGATAAGACTAGCGGGGGGGCCGATGAGCAGTTCTTC. Translated: CSADKTSGGADEQFF.

The J gene is TRBJ2-5, the V gene TRBV12-3 or TRBV12-4; no reliable D call. The CDR3 extends over 15 amino acids. V lost 1 base and J 3 bases, leaving 12 bases between the germline ends. This CDR3 reads CASSLGFGSEETQYF. The CDR3, as DNA: TGTGCCAGCAGTTTAGGTTTCGGCAGCGAAGAGACCCAGTACTTC.